The 4 T cell receptor beta chains given below trace back to one sample, sequenced in a study of shared clonotypes between healthy human individuals. The naive CD8 fraction comprised CD45RO-negative cells positively selected for CCR7 and excluded terminally differentiated effector memory CD45RA+ cells. Measured with immunoSEQ multiplex PCR; TCRdb has only the in-frame clones, and not every one. Of roughly 2,000,000 clones in the sample, about 95% were seen once. Source material: naive CD8+ T cells sorted from blood. Every receptor here comes from a man aged 18 to 30 in good health.

This clone was picked up a small number of times. The sample contains more than one DNA sequence encoding this CDR3. This rearrangement joins TRBV27 to TRBJ1-5, with no clear D. The V and J ends lost 2 bases and 5 bases respectively, with 1 base between them. The germline gives CDR1 MNHEY, CDR2 SMNVEV (reference sequence). The CDR3 spans 11 residues. This CDR3 reads CASSLDQPQHF. In nucleotides, the CDR3 is TGTGCCAGCAGTTTAGATCAGCCCCAGCATTTT.

The gene calls are TRBV7-9 and TRBJ1-4; unclear D gene. The CDR3 length is 12 residues. Trimming took 5 bases from V and 8 from J, leaving 9 bases between them. Germline CDR1 reads SEHNR; CDR2 reads FQNEAQ (reference sequence). The chain's CDR3 is CASSPGEEKLFF. DNA of the CDR3: TGTGCCAGCAGCCCCGGAGAAGAAAAACTGTTTTTT.

The genes are TRBV28 and TRBJ1-1; no clear D gene. The CDR3 contains 13 residues. V lost 3 bases, J lost 6 bases, and 11 bases lay in between. CDR1 and CDR2 (germline): MDHEN, SYDVKM. CDR3: CASSLRGFPEAFF. The CDR3 nucleotides are TGTGCCAGCAGTTTGAGAGGGTTCCCTGAAGCTTTCTTT.

V is TRBV4-3 and J is TRBJ2-1; D is possibly TRBD2 (5 bases). Trimming took off 2 bases at V and 8 bases at J, with 10 bases between the two ends. Looked up from germline, CDR1 is LGHNA and CDR2 is YSLEER. The length of the CDR3 is 13 residues. CDR3: CASSQLLGDEQFF. The CDR3 DNA follows: TGCGCCAGCAGCCAACTACTAGGCGATGAGCAGTTCTTC.